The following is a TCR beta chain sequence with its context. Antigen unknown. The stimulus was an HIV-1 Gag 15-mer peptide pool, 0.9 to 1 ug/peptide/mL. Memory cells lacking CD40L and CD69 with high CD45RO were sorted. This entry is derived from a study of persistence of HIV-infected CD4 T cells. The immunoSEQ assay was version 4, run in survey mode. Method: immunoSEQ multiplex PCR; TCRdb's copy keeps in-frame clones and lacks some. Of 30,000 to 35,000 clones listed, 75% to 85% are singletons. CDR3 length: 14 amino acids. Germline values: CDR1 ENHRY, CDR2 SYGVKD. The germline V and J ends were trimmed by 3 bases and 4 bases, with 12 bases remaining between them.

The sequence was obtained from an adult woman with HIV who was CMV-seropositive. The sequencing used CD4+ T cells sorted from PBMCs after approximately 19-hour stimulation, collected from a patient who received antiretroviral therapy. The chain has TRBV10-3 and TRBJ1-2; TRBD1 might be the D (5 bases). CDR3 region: CAISDWGTSYGYTF. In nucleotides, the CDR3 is TGTGCCATCAGTGATTGGGGGACTTCCTATGGCTACACCTTC.